What follows describes a single T cell receptor (beta chain). This clonotype was counted a few times. Its antigen remains undetermined. No much larger clone exists at a distance of one base, and base qualities are not known. TCRdb lists the instrument as Illumina NovaSeq 6000. TCRalpha and TCRbeta cDNA libraries were constructed by 5'RACE with constant-segment primers, with sample barcodes and unique molecular identifiers being introduced. Trizol reagent was used to extract RNA from every sample. The libraries were amplified in two PCR steps, and the second step added a second sample barcode and Illumina TruSeq adapters. The libraries were sequenced on an Illumina NovaSeq using 2 x 150 bp paired-end reads. In the paper's pipeline: The reads were demultiplexed and collapsed into UMI-guided consensus sequences using migec v1.2.7. Using mixcr v2.1.11, the UMI consensuses were aligned to TRA and TRB V and J templates and assembled into clonotypes. Expanded or contracted clonotypes were those called significant by both edgeR and NoisET, with noise models trained on biological replicates. For edgeR calls, a false discovery rate-adjusted p below 0.01 and a log2 fold-change threshold of 1 were applied. PCA with hierarchical clustering of max-normalized trajectories of the 1000 most abundant clonotypes was used as exploratory dynamics analysis. Separately sequenced CD4+ and CD8+ repertoires were used to assign the CD4 or CD8 phenotype of responding clones. The public reads were reanalyzed by TCRdb: fastp trimming at Q25, MiXCR alignment, in-frame beta chains only. Entries that share a CDR3 protein sequence are merged under the most common genes and DNA. The authors' filters were not applied to this entry. In all, the sample holds over 250,000 distinct CDR3 sequences, and more than 15% of those were seen once. The ten largest clones add up to roughly 23% of the sample.

The record originates from a study of T-cell memory formation after mild COVID-19 (dated by TCRdb to the early 2020s). For the wider study: Most TCR sequence clusters were specific to one of the two donors. Longitudinal TCRalpha and TCRbeta repertoire sequencing tracked T-cell clones expanding and contracting after mild COVID-19 in a couple of donors. The cohort was made up of two young adult volunteers, one female and one male, who were previously healthy.

PBMCs were isolated by Ficoll-Paque density gradient centrifugation. Results the study describes overall, beyond this receptor: Some responding clones were detected in pre-infection memory, suggesting pre-existing cross-reactive memory T cells joined the SARS-CoV-2 response. The second-wave clones that peaked on day 37 were not confirmed to be SARS-CoV-2 specific. The study included only a couple of mild cases, and larger cohorts that include severe cases with pre-infection samples were judged to be necessary. Clones contracting from day 15 to 85 had balanced CD4/CD8 phenotypes, while a second wave expanding from day 15 to 37 was biased towards CD4+. Contracting CD4+ clones were found mainly in CM and EM memory subsets, while CD8+ clones were enriched in EMRA.

CDR1 and CDR2 are read off the germline V gene as SGHTA and FQGNSA. From its cysteine to its phenylalanine, the CDR3 spans 13 amino acids. CDR3 DNA only is kept here, 39 bases in frame from base 1. The V and J ends are trimmed by 1 base and 12 bases, leaving 10 bases between them. The clonotype was recovered from a man aged 18 to 35 who had mild COVID-19 (a few samples of this study predate the infection). The sample titles of this study are shuffled in the database, so cell type and time point are left out; the donor was told from shared clones. Material: PBMCs or a T cell subset sorted from them (not recorded which). The sequence is built from TRBV7-2 and TRBJ1-6; the D gene assignment is ambiguous. The bases read TGTGCCAGCAGCTTAGGCATAACGGGACCCCTCCACTTT. This is translated as CASSLGITGPLHF.